This entry concerns a single T cell receptor beta chain. The data are from a study of blood T cell repertoires in COVID-19. The V end lost 3 bases, the J end lost 8 bases, and 18 bases lay between the germline ends. Germline values: CDR1 SGHTA, CDR2 FQGNSA. This CDR3 has 15 amino acids. Authors' data handling: Estimated nucleated cell counts came from reference gene primer amplification. Method: immunoSEQ multiplex PCR; TCRdb's copy keeps in-frame clones and lacks some. V, J and clone size are those of that table, while D and trimming were read from the DNA. This sample has about 97,000 clones, with 87% found just once.

The chain recombines TRBV7-2 with TRBJ2-3, with D perhaps matching TRBD2 (7 bases). The sequence was collected from a man aged 50-59 years with active COVID-19. Material for sequencing was peripheral blood. CDR3 amino acids: CASSFRTREGGTQYF. DNA of the CDR3: TGTGCCAGCAGCTTTAGGACTAGGGAAGGGGGTACGCAGTATTTT.